This T cell receptor (beta chain) was obtained from a study of T-cell reconstitution after alpha-beta-depleted transplantation in children. The study's findings and limits: The main origin of T-cell counts and diversity one year after transplant was newly produced T cells. After transplant, high TCRbeta diversity at day 60 in some patients arose from surviving recipient T cells and thymic progenitors. The origin of alpha-beta T cells about two months after transplant was reportedly several hundred expanded graft clones.

The CDR3 extends over 17 amino acids. Germline CDR1 is MGHRA and CDR2 is YSYEKL. Trimming left V 0 bases short and J 1 base short, with 15 bases between. A note on this clonotype: Its antigen is not identified.

TCRbeta library construction was performed incorporating unique molecular identifiers. TCRdb itself ran the PCR reads through MiXCR, one entry per CDR3 protein. The data show approximately 430,000 distinct CDR3 sequences, with 15% to 20% seen just once and roughly 27% held by the top ten. The chain employs TRBV4-1 and TRBJ2-5; D assignment may be TRBD1 or TRBD2 (7 bases each). The sample here was PBMCs, mostly from graft donor cells, taken 360 days after TCRalphabeta/CD19-depleted stem cell transplant. The TCR originated in a boy in the first two years of life who had a stem cell transplant for Wiskott-Aldrich syndrome, so the T cells may come from the graft donor. CDR3 nucleotides: TGCGCCAGCAGCCAAGATCACAGGGGAGGGCGCCAAGAGACCCAGTACTTC. Amino acids: CASSQDHRGGRQETQYF.